The 18 T cell receptor beta chains in this list originate from one sample, sequenced in a study of blood T cell repertoires in COVID-19. Data came from immunoSEQ multiplex PCR; TCRdb stores just in-frame clones and leaves some out. The sample has approximately 310,000 clones; around 90% are singletons. Sequenced material: PBMCs or T cells enriched from blood (not recorded which). The receptors were gathered from a man between 60 and 75 years old who had recovered from COVID-19.

This clone was seen a single time. The V gene is TRBV2, the J gene TRBJ2-7; 8 bases align to TRBD1. This CDR3 comprises 16 residues. V lost 5 bases to trimming and J lost 0 bases; unmatched junction nucleotides: 9. Germline CDR1 reads SNHLY; CDR2 reads FYNNEI. The CDR3 nucleotides are TGTGCCAGCAGTTACATTAGACAGGGGAGCTCCTACGAGCAGTACTTC. Protein product: CASSYIRQGSSYEQYF. Full variable domain (outside the CDR3, taken from reference TRBV2 and TRBJ2-7): EPEVTQTPSHQVTQMGQEVILRCVPISNHLYFYWYRQILGQKVEFLVSFYNNEISEKSEIFDDQFSVERPDGSNFTLKIRSTKLEDSAMYFCASSYIRQGSSYEQYFGPGTRLTVT.

This chain joins TRBV7-6 and TRBJ2-5, with D maybe TRBD1 (5 bases). Germline values: CDR1 SGHVS, CDR2 FNYEAQ. The CDR3 has 15 amino acids. Trimming took 2 bases from V and 1 from J, leaving 11 bases between them. The CDR3 bases are TGTGCCAGCAGCTTAATCCTAACAGGCCAAGAGACCCAGTACTTC. Encoded protein: CASSLILTGQETQYF.

V is TRBV5-1 and J is TRBJ2-1, with D perhaps matching TRBD1 (6 bases). CDR3 length: 15 amino acids. V gave up 2 bases and J gave up 2 bases, with 11 bases separating them. CDR1 and CDR2 (germline): SGHRS, YFSETQ. The CDR3 is CASSLPRGPYNEQFF. CDR3 DNA: TGCGCCAGCAGCTTACCCAGGGGCCCCTACAATGAGCAGTTCTTC.

This chain uses TRBV5-4 with TRBJ1-2; D might be TRBD1 (5 bases). The V gene's germline CDR1 is SGHNT and CDR2 YYREEE (reference sequence). This CDR3 spans 13 amino acids. The CDR3 sequence is CATGTGGIYGYTF. CDR3 in DNA: TGTGCAACCGGGACGGGGGGAATTTATGGCTACACCTTC.

The chain uses TRBV6-5 and TRBJ2-7, with TRBD2 identical over 8 bases. This CDR3 contains 13 residues. Looked up from germline, CDR1 is MNHEY and CDR2 is SVGAGI. V shed 6 bases and J 6 bases; nucleotides not matched to a gene: 7. The CDR3 DNA reads TGTGCCAGCAGGCCGGGACTAGAGGGCGAGCAGTACTTC. Protein: CASRPGLEGEQYF.

The chain recombines TRBV7-6 with TRBJ2-1; weak D call: TRBD1 (6 bases). The germline V gene has CDR1 SGHVS and CDR2 FNYEAQ. V lost 5 bases and J lost 8, with 19 bases in between. The CDR3 sequence is 15 residues long. The CDR3 sequence: CASSPESNRAYEQFF. The CDR3 DNA is TGTGCCAGCAGCCCTGAAAGTAACAGGGCATATGAGCAGTTCTTC.

This sequence joins TRBV5-1 and TRBJ1-1; TRBD1 might be the D (6 bases). V was pared by 4 bases and J by 6 bases, with 10 bases between. CDR1 SGHRS and CDR2 YFSETQ come from the germline V gene. CDR3 size: 12 residues. CDR3 bases: TGCGCCAGCAGCCAACAGGGCCCTGAAGCTTTCTTT. It translates to CASSQQGPEAFF.

The V gene is TRBV28, the J gene TRBJ1-2; 7 positions match TRBD1. From germline, CDR1 is MDHEN and CDR2 SYDVKM. V was clipped by 3 bases and J by 4 bases; unmatched bases: 5. The CDR3 has 14 residues. CDR3 region: CASSFWTGPYGYTF. CDR3 sequence (DNA): TGTGCCAGCAGTTTCTGGACAGGCCCCTATGGCTACACCTTC.

V is TRBV7-2 and J is TRBJ2-2; the D gene is possibly TRBD2 (6 bases). The V end lost 1 base, the J end lost 8 bases, and 11 bases lay between the germline ends. The germline CDR1 and CDR2 sequences are SGHTA and FQGNSA. This CDR3 region has 14 residues. The chain's CDR3 is CASSLVSGPGELFF. The DNA for the CDR3 is TGTGCCAGCAGCTTAGTTAGCGGACCGGGGGAGCTGTTTTTT.

The chain is built from TRBV7-3 and TRBJ1-2, with 9 bases matching TRBD1. Germline V lookup: CDR1 SGHTA, CDR2 FQGTGA. J lost 2 bases, V lost 3 bases, and 7 bases had no gene match. This CDR3 has 16 amino acids. The CDR3 reads CASSFRTGAINYGYTF. The CDR3 DNA reads TGTGCCAGCAGCTTCAGGACAGGGGCTATAAACTATGGCTACACCTTC.

The J gene is TRBJ1-1, the V gene TRBV2; D uncertain. Germline CDR1 is SNHLY and CDR2 is FYNNEI. This CDR3 region has 13 residues. The V end lost 8 bases, the J end lost 0 bases, and 10 bases lay between the germline ends. The CDR3 region is CASSNYLNTEAFF. CDR3 DNA: TGTGCCAGCTCTAACTACTTGAACACTGAAGCTTTCTTT.

V gene TRBV19 combines with J gene TRBJ2-2; D perhaps matches TRBD2 (5 bases). The germline CDR1 and CDR2 sequences are LNHDA and SQIVND (reference sequence). CDR3 length equals 15 residues. V lost 5 bases, J lost 2 bases, and 12 bases lay in between. DNA for the CDR3: TGTGCCAGTAGTCCCCCCCTAGCCAACACCGGGGAGCTGTTTTTT. It codes for CASSPPLANTGELFF.

This sequence joins TRBV18 and TRBJ2-7, with TRBD1 matching over 7 bases. This CDR3 has 14 residues. V was clipped by 2 bases and J by 5 bases; unmatched bases: 6. Germline V gene lookup returns CDR1 KGHSH and CDR2 LQKENI. The CDR3 bases are TGTGCCAGCTCACCAGAGACAGGGTACCACGAGCAGTACTTC. Translating gives CASSPETGYHEQYF.

The gene calls are TRBV18 and TRBJ1-1; the match to TRBD1 covers 7 bases. The CDR3 extends over 14 amino acids. V lost 2 bases, J lost 4 bases, and 4 bases stayed unmatched. Germline CDR1 KGHSH, CDR2 LQKENI. CDR3 nucleotide sequence: TGTGCCAGCTCACCAACCGACAGGGTCACTGAAGCTTTCTTT. Translation: CASSPTDRVTEAFF.

This clone has a handful of counts. The gene calls are TRBV28 and TRBJ1-5, with D tentatively TRBD1 (6 bases). The CDR3 sequence is 15 residues long. The V and J ends lost 3 bases and 2 bases respectively, with 11 bases between them. Looked up from germline, CDR1 is MDHEN and CDR2 is SYDVKM. CDR3 protein: CASSFRGLGNQPQHF. CDR3 sequence (DNA): TGTGCCAGCAGTTTCAGGGGCCTTGGCAATCAGCCCCAGCATTTT.

The V call is TRBV7-2, the J call TRBJ2-5, with TRBD1 as a possible D gene (5 bases). Germline CDR1 and CDR2: SGHTA and FQGNSA. The CDR3 is 14 amino acids. V lost 1 base and J 2 bases, leaving 8 bases between the germline ends. This CDR3 is CASSLVRQQETQYF. In nucleotides, the CDR3 is TGTGCCAGCAGCTTAGTGCGACAGCAAGAGACCCAGTACTTC.

This clone was observed a single time. The chain joins TRBV2 to TRBJ2-7; perhaps TRBD1 as D (6 bases). The V end lost 6 bases, the J end lost 3 bases, and 15 bases lay between the germline ends. The germline gives CDR1 SNHLY, CDR2 FYNNEI. There are 14 residues in the CDR3. CDR3 loop: CASRGAPEHYEQYF. Written as DNA, the CDR3 is TGTGCCAGCAGGGGGGCGCCAGAGCACTACGAGCAGTACTTC.

Here the CDR3 reads CASSLDRPSGANVLTF. CDR3 bases: TGTGCCAGCAGCTTAGACAGGCCCTCTGGGGCCAACGTCCTGACTTTC. V is TRBV7-3 and J is TRBJ2-6; D might be TRBD1 (6 bases). Germline-derived CDR1 and CDR2 are SGHTA and FQGTGA. V was clipped by 2 bases and J by 0 bases, with 8 bases between them. The CDR3 is 16 amino acids.